This T cell receptor beta chain is drawn from a study of T cell changes during pregnancy in multiple sclerosis. This table comes from immunoSEQ multiplex PCR, and its TCRdb copy is limited to in-frame clones, with some not included. Of some 20,000 clones in the sample, about 89% were seen once. This clonotype was sampled from a female donor in good health, enrolled as a control in a pregnancy study. The source was CD4+ T cells from peripheral blood mononuclear cells, collected in the third trimester of pregnancy.

The DNA for the CDR3 is TGTGCCAGCAGCACGGGACTAGCGGGAGTCATTGAGCAGTTCTTC. It yields the protein CASSTGLAGVIEQFF. This chain connects TRBV5-4 to TRBJ2-1; TRBD2 aligns across 14 bases. J was trimmed by 9 bases and V by 4 bases; bases with no gene match: 6. In germline, CDR1 is SGHNT, CDR2 YYREEE (reference sequence). This CDR3 is 15 amino acids long.